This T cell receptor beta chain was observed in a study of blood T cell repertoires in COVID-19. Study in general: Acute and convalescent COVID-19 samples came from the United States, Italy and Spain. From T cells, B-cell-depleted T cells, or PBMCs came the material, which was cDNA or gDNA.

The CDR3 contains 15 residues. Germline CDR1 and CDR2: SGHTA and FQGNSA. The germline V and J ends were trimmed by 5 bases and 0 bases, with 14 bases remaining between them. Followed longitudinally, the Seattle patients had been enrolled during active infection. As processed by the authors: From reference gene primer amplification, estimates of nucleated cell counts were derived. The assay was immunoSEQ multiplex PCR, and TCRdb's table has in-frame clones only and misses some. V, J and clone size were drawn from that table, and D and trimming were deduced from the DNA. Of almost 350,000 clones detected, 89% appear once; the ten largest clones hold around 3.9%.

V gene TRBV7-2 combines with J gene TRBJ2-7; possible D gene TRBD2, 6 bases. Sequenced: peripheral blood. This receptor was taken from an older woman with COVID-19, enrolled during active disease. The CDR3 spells CASSPGGVSSYEQYF. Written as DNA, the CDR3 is TGTGCCAGCAGCCCAGGAGGGGTTAGCTCCTACGAGCAGTACTTC. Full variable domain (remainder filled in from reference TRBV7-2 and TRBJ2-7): GAGVSQSPSNKVTEKGKDVELRCDPISGHTALYWYRQSLGQGLEFLIYFQGNSAPDKSGLPSDRFSAERTGGSVSTLTIQRTQQEDSAVYLCASSPGGVSSYEQYFGPGTRLTVT.